A single TCR beta chain is shown here with its context. Followed longitudinally, the Seattle patients had been enrolled during active infection. This record comes from a study of blood T cell repertoires in COVID-19. V lost 5 bases, J lost 4 bases, and 9 bases stayed unmatched. The CDR3 has 16 amino acids. Germline V gene lookup returns CDR1 LNHDA and CDR2 SQIVND (reference sequence). Sequencing was performed with immunoSEQ multiplex PCR; in TCRdb, only in-frame clones are kept and a portion is missing. Of hundreds of thousands of clones detected, 88% appear once; the ten largest clones hold 10%. This clonotype originated in a woman between 70 and 85 years old with COVID-19, enrolled during active disease. Material for sequencing was peripheral blood. This chain links TRBV19 with TRBJ2-5; 11 positions match TRBD2. CDR3 protein: CASSARLAGPAETQYF. The CDR3 DNA sequence: TGTGCCAGTAGTGCAAGACTAGCGGGGCCGGCAGAGACCCAGTACTTC.